This T cell receptor beta chain was recorded in a study of CD8 T cells in ankylosing spondylitis. Regarding the study as a whole: The disease-linked clones had a CD8+ phenotype and low blood frequencies. In ankylosing spondylitis blood, a motif of seven to nine highly homologous TCR beta variants appeared characteristic. Earlier reports found some motif variants in synovial fluid and blood in reactive arthritis.

This clonotype was seen a few times. The antigen remains undetermined. Germline V gene lookup returns CDR1 SNHLY and CDR2 FYNNEI. This CDR3 has 15 residues. Trimming cost V 5 bases and J 1 base, with 12 bases left between them. Molecular-barcoded quantitative 5'-RACE produced these TCR beta libraries. TCRdb independently ran MiXCR on the 5' RACE reads; one entry per CDR3 protein. The table lists about 800,000 distinct CDR3 sequences, about 10% of them singletons. Sequenced: blood, either unsorted or a sorted T cell fraction (not recorded which). The chain recombines TRBV2 with TRBJ1-5; no firm D call. The sequence came from a male donor with ankylosing spondylitis. The CDR3 is CASSYKVGSNQPQHF. DNA for the CDR3: TGTGCCAGCAGTTATAAAGTGGGGAGCAATCAGCCCCAGCATTTT.